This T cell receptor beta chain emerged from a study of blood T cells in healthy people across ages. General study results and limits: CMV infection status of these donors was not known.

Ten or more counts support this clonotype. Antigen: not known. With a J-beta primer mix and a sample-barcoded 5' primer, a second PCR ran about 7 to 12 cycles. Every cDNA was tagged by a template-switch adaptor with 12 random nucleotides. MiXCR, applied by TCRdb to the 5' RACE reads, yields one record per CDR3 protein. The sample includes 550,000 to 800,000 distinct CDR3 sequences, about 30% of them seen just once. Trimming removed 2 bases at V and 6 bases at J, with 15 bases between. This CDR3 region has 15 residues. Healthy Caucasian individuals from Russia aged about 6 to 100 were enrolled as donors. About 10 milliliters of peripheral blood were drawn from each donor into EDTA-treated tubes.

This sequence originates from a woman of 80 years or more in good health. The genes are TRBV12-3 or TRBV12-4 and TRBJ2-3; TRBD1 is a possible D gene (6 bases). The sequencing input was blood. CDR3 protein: CASSLQGSPADTQYF. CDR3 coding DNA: TGTGCCAGCAGTTTACAGGGGTCCCCCGCGGATACGCAGTATTTT.